A single sample is the source of the 10 T cell receptor beta chains below, sequenced in a study of blood T cell repertoires in COVID-19. Clones were read by immunoSEQ multiplex PCR, and TCRdb kept only the in-frame ones, dropping some. The data contain almost 250,000 clones, roughly 86% of them seen just once; the ten biggest clones take up 1.5% to 2%. Material for sequencing was PBMCs or T cells enriched from blood (not recorded which). These receptors originate from a woman between 50 and 59 years old who had recovered from COVID-19.

J is TRBJ2-5 and V is TRBV30; D not resolved. V lost 4 bases and J 2 bases, leaving 5 bases between the germline ends. The germline V gene encodes CDR1 GTSNPN and CDR2 SVGIG (reference sequence). The CDR3 consists of 11 residues. The CDR3 DNA is TGTGCCTGGAACTTTCAAGAGACCCAGTACTTC. It encodes CAWNFQETQYF.

The rearrangement uses TRBV20-1 and TRBJ2-3; D gene ambiguous. Per germline, CDR1 DFQATT and CDR2 SNEGSKA (reference sequence). V lost 6 bases and J 2 bases, leaving 6 bases between the germline ends. This CDR3 has 11 amino acids. The CDR3 region has the DNA TGCAGTGCGGCTCACACAGATACGCAGTATTTT. Amino acids: CSAAHTDTQYF.

V usage is TRBV10-3 and J usage is TRBJ2-5, with unresolved D. CDR3 length: 13 residues. From germline, CDR1 is ENHRY and CDR2 SYGVKD. V was shortened by 4 bases and J by 4 bases, with 10 bases between the two germline ends. This chain's CDR3 is CAISGGVGETQYF. The CDR3 DNA reads TGTGCCATCAGTGGCGGAGTGGGAGAGACCCAGTACTTC.

CDR3 sequence: CASSLSSRGVYDTQYF. CDR3 coding DNA: TGTGCCAGCAGTTTATCGTCCAGGGGGGTATACGATACGCAGTATTTT. The gene calls are TRBV27 and TRBJ2-3, with D possibly TRBD1 on 7 matching bases. V lost 0 bases, J lost 6 bases, and 16 bases lay in between. CDR1 MNHEY and CDR2 SMNVEV come from the germline V gene (reference sequence). The CDR3 length is 16 residues.

The genes are TRBV7-2 and TRBJ2-3; D ambiguous. Germline lookup yields CDR1 SGHTA and CDR2 FQGNSA. The CDR3 totals 15 residues. V was clipped by 1 base and J by 0 bases, with 8 bases between them. CDR3 region: CASSLVPLSTDTQYF. The DNA for the CDR3 is TGTGCCAGCAGCTTAGTTCCCCTAAGCACAGATACGCAGTATTTT.

This sequence joins TRBV19 and TRBJ1-6; possibly TRBD1 for D (5 bases). Germline assignment: CDR1 LNHDA and CDR2 SQIVND (reference sequence). This CDR3 region has 16 residues. V gave up 4 bases and J gave up 2 bases, with 12 bases separating them. The CDR3 sequence is CASSTRTRAYNSPLHF. In nucleotides, the CDR3 is TGTGCCAGTAGTACCCGGACAAGGGCCTATAATTCACCCCTCCACTTT.

The gene calls are TRBV5-6 and TRBJ1-6; the D gene is possibly TRBD1 (6 bases). CDR3 size: 16 residues. Trimming left V 4 bases short and J 0 bases short, with 11 bases between. Germline assignment: CDR1 SGHDT and CDR2 YYEEEE. In DNA form, the CDR3 reads TGTGCCAGCAGCGGACTGACAGGCTCCTATAATTCACCCCTCCACTTT. It is translated as CASSGLTGSYNSPLHF.

The genes are TRBV6-2 or TRBV6-3 and TRBJ2-7; a weak D match, TRBD2 (6 bases). Trimming removed 3 bases at V and 4 bases at J, with 13 bases between. The CDR3 length is 14 residues. Germline-derived CDR1 and CDR2 are MNHEY and SVGEGT. The DNA of the CDR3 is TGTGCCAGCAGTTATTGGGACTCCTGGTACGAGCAGTACTTC. It translates to CASSYWDSWYEQYF.

This sequence joins TRBV5-1 and TRBJ2-7; 9 bases line up with TRBD1. This CDR3 is 14 amino acids long. Germline V gene lookup returns CDR1 SGHRS and CDR2 YFSETQ. Losses at the gene ends were 0 bases for V and 7 bases for J; bases not matched to a gene: 5. This CDR3 reads CASSLGTGALEQYF. The CDR3 DNA sequence: TGCGCCAGCAGCTTGGGGACAGGGGCTTTGGAGCAGTACTTC.

J is TRBJ1-6 and V is TRBV6-4; D may be TRBD1 (5 bases). V was cut by 4 bases and J by 9 bases, with 10 bases left in between. Germline lookup yields CDR1 MRHNA and CDR2 SNTAGT. The CDR3 is made up of 13 amino acids. The CDR3 coding sequence is TGTGCCAGCAGTGTCAGGGAAGGTTCACCCCTCCACTTT. This codes for CASSVREGSPLHF.